This TCR beta chain was captured in a study of T cell responses to AZD1222 COVID-19 vaccine. Regarding the study as a whole: Among spike-specific TCRs, nearly half reportedly target unmutated variant regions. At baseline, just five to seven AZD1222 recipients tested seropositive.

Repertoires were generated with immunoSEQ multiplex PCR, while TCRdb's copy carries only in-frame clones and drops some. The sample comprises 100,000 to 150,000 clones, roughly 84% of which are singletons, and about 27% rests with the top ten. A note on this clone: The target antigen is unknown.

CDR1 is DFQATT and CDR2 is SNEGSKA in the germline V gene (reference sequence). CDR3 size: 10 residues. Material: peripheral blood, obtained 28 days after the second AZD1222 dose. The gene calls are TRBV20-1 and TRBJ1-1, with a tentative D call TRBD1 (6 bases). The clonotype comes from an adult who received the AZD1222 COVID-19 vaccine. Here the CDR3 reads CTSGETEAFF. CDR3 in DNA: TGCACTTCAGGGGAGACTGAAGCTTTCTTT.